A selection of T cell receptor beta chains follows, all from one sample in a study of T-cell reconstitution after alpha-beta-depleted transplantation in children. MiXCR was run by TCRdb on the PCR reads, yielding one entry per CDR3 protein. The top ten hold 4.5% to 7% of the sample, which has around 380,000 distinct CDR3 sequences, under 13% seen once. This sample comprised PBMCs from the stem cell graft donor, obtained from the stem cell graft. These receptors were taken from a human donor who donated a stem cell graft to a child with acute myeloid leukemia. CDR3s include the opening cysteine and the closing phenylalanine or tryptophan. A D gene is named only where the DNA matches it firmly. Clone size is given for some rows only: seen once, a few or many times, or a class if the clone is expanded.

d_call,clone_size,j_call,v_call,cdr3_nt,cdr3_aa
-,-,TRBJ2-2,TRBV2,TGTGCCAGCCTGAGGGCTGAGAACACCGGGGAGCTGTTTTTT,CASLRAENTGELFF
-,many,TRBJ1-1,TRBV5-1,TGCGCCAGCAGCTTGGCTGTGGGGAACACTGAAGCTTTCTTT,CASSLAVGNTEAFF
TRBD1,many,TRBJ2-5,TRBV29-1,TGCAGCGTCCGGACAGGGGGAGAGACCCAGTACTTC,CSVRTGGETQYF
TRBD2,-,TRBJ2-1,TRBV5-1,TGCGCCAGCAGCTTGGCGCCACGGGGGGGCCCTAACAATGAGCAGTTCTTC,CASSLAPRGGPNNEQFF
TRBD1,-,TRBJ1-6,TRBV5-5,TGTGCCAGCAGCTCACAGGGGTTTTCCTATAATCCACCCCTCCACTTT,CASSSQGFSYNPPLHF
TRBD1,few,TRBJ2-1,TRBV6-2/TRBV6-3,TGTGCCAGCAGTAGAGGACAGGTTGGTGAGCAGTTCTTC,CASSRGQVGEQFF
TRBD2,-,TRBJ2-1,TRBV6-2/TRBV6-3,TGTGCCAGCAGTTACAGTCTAGCGGGAGTGGATGAGCAGTTCTTC,CASSYSLAGVDEQFF
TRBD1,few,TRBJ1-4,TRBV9,TGTGCCAGCAGCATCGGGACAGGGGGCTCTGAAAAACTGTTTTTT,CASSIGTGGSEKLFF
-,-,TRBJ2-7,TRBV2,TGTGCCATCAGTTTAAACTACGAGCAGTACTTC,CAISLNYEQYF
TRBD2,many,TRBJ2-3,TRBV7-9,TGTGCCAGCAGCGAAGCGGGGGGGTCTTTGTCCCCAGATACGCAGTATTTT,CASSEAGGSLSPDTQYF
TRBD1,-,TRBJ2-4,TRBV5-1,TGCGCCAGCAGCCTGACTACCGGACAGGGGGCAAACATTCAGTACTTC,CASSLTTGQGANIQYF